What follows describes a single TCR beta chain. Libraries were prepared by immunoSEQ multiplex PCR; TCRdb keeps only in-frame clonotypes and omits some of them. The sample lists hundreds of thousands of clones, approximately 85% occurring once. The entry originates in a study of blood T cell repertoires in COVID-19. This CDR3 is built from 15 residues. Trimming removed 4 bases from V and 6 bases from J, with 16 bases in between. CDR1 and CDR2 from the germline V gene are SGHDN and FVKESK. V usage is TRBV14 and J usage is TRBJ2-1; maybe TRBD2 (6 bases). This receptor was taken from a man in his forties or fifties with active or convalescent COVID-19. Sequencing was done on a sample of peripheral blood. The CDR3 coding sequence is TGTGCCAGCAGCCCACCGGGACTTTATACCAATGAGCAGTTCTTC. It encodes CASSPPGLYTNEQFF.